The 3 T cell receptor beta chains presented below share a single source sample, sequenced in a study of T cells expressing NK-cell markers. One entry per CDR3 protein, without DNA, is what TCRdb gives after re-calling the 5' RACE reads. This sample contains about 370,000 distinct CDR3 sequences. Sequencing input: blood T cells: a sorted CD56 or NKG2C T cell subset, CD4+ or CD8+ T cells, or bulk PBMC T cells (not recorded which). Receptors originate from a woman aged 45-59 years in good health.

This chain joins TRBV12-3 or TRBV12-4 and TRBJ2-1; the TRBD1 assignment by TCRdb is unverifiable without DNA. The CDR3 runs 16 residues. CDR3 loop: CASSLNAGGGYNEQFF.

V and J are TRBV29-1 and TRBJ2-7; TCRdb outputs TRBD1, but without DNA this stays unchecked. This CDR3 contains 11 residues. Germline loops: CDR1 SQVTM, CDR2 ANQGSEA. The CDR3 spells CSALTLSEQYF.

The chain links TRBV6-6 to TRBJ2-3; TCRdb's D call, TRBD2, is unchecked because there is no DNA. The CDR3 is made up of 17 amino acids. Germline V gene data show CDR1 as MNHNY and CDR2 as SVGAGI (reference sequence). CDR3 residues: CASSPTLAGVETDTQYF.